This entry lists 24 T cell receptor beta chains sequenced from one sample in a study of cytomegalovirus exposure and HLA in healthy donors. PCR primers comprised 60 Vbeta and 13 Jbeta primers. Data came from immunoSEQ multiplex PCR; TCRdb stores just in-frame clones and leaves some out. The table has 110,000 to 150,000 clones, 8.5% to 10% seen once. Sequenced input: PBMCs. The receptors come from a man aged 50 or older in good health and CMV-seronegative.

In its sample, this clone was seen once. The chain combines TRBV7-9 with TRBJ1-3, with TRBD1 identical over 7 bases. CDR3 length: 15 amino acids. Germline V gene data show CDR1 as SEHNR and CDR2 as FQNEAQ (reference sequence). The trim removed 5 bases at V and 1 base at J, leaving 5 bases unmatched. The CDR3: CASSPQGQSGNTIYF. The CDR3, as DNA: TGTGCCAGCAGCCCGCAGGGACAGTCTGGAAACACCATATATTTT.

The V call is TRBV19, the J call TRBJ1-6, with D perhaps matching TRBD1 (6 bases). The germline V gene encodes CDR1 LNHDA and CDR2 SQIVND (reference sequence). V lost 5 bases, J lost 12 bases, and 20 bases lay in between. This CDR3 is 15 amino acids long. The CDR3 region is CASSPPGGPARPLHF. DNA for the CDR3: TGTGCCAGTAGTCCCCCTGGGGGCCCGGCGAGACCCCTCCACTTT.

J is TRBJ2-5 and V is TRBV15; D gene uncertain. Per germline, CDR1 LNHNV and CDR2 YYDKDF (reference sequence). This CDR3 contains 13 residues. V lost 0 bases and J 5 bases, leaving 7 bases between the germline ends. CDR3 amino acids: CATSRDPLETQYF. The CDR3 DNA follows: TGTGCCACCAGCAGAGATCCCCTTGAGACCCAGTACTTC.

This clone turned up a few times. The chain couples TRBV7-3 to TRBJ1-4; TRBD1 aligns across 11 bases. Germline V gene data show CDR1 as SGHTA and CDR2 as FQGTGA. Trimming took 5 bases from V and 7 from J; bases not matched to a gene: 3. The CDR3 runs to 14 residues. The CDR3 DNA reads TGTGCCAGCAGCCGGACAGGGGGCGGTGAAAAACTGTTTTTT. It translates to CASSRTGGGEKLFF. Full variable domain (outside the CDR3, taken from reference TRBV7-3 and TRBJ1-4): GAGVSQTPSNKVTEKGKYVELRCDPISGHTALYWYRQSLGQGPEFLIYFQGTGAADDSGLPNDRFFAVRPEGSVSTLKIQRTERGDSAVYLCASSRTGGGEKLFFGSGTQLSVL.

This chain links TRBV7-9 with TRBJ2-1; perhaps TRBD2 as D (5 bases). V shed 5 bases and J shed 0 bases, with 11 bases lying between them. CDR1 SEHNR and CDR2 FQNEAQ come from the germline V gene (reference sequence). The CDR3 has 15 residues. CDR3 region: CASSSGSSSYNEQFF. Written as DNA, the CDR3 is TGTGCCAGCAGCAGTGGGAGTAGCTCCTACAATGAGCAGTTCTTC.

In its sample, this clone was seen a few times. This chain uses TRBV6-5 with TRBJ2-7; TRBD2 matches at 7 bases. CDR3 length: 15 amino acids. After removal of 2 bases from V and 0 bases from J, the junction contained 4 bases not matched to a gene. Germline V gene data show CDR1 as MNHEY and CDR2 as SVGAGI. The CDR3 region is CASSYDGGSSYEQYF. The CDR3 region has the DNA TGTGCCAGCAGTTACGACGGGGGGTCCTCCTACGAGCAGTACTTC.

The chain links TRBV5-1 to TRBJ2-1; a weak D match, TRBD2 (6 bases). Germline V gene data show CDR1 as SGHRS and CDR2 as YFSETQ. This CDR3 has 14 amino acids. The ends were cut back, 0 bases at V and 5 bases at J, with 9 bases in the middle. The CDR3 reads CASSLGGENNEQFF. In DNA form, the CDR3 reads TGCGCCAGCAGCTTGGGGGGGGAGAACAATGAGCAGTTCTTC.

This clone has only a few counts. This chain uses TRBV6-5 with TRBJ2-5, with D possibly TRBD2 on 7 matching bases. The CDR3 spans 15 residues. V was trimmed by 2 bases and J by 5 bases, leaving 15 bases between them. Germline CDR1 reads MNHEY; CDR2 reads SVGAGI. The CDR3 here is CASSYGGALRETQYF. DNA of the CDR3: TGTGCCAGCAGTTACGGGGGGGCATTAAGGGAGACCCAGTACTTC.

The chain couples TRBV5-1 to TRBJ2-2, with 12 bases matching TRBD2. J lost 6 bases, V lost 7 bases, and 4 bases had no gene match. The CDR3 length is 14 residues. CDR1 is SGHRS and CDR2 is YFSETQ in the germline V gene. The CDR3 here is CASGGLAGAGELFF. CDR3 nucleotide sequence: TGCGCCAGCGGGGGACTAGCGGGCGCCGGGGAGCTGTTTTTT.

This clone was seen a handful of times. The chain employs TRBV4-2 and TRBJ2-6; a possible D gene is TRBD2 (5 bases). CDR1 and CDR2 (germline): LGHNA, YNFKEQ. The germline V and J ends were trimmed by 3 bases and 4 bases, with 10 bases remaining between them. CDR3 length: 15 residues. In DNA form, the CDR3 reads TGTGCCAGCAGCCATACTAGATCCGGGGCCAACGTCCTGACTTTC. Its translation: CASSHTRSGANVLTF.

V usage is TRBV7-9 and J usage is TRBJ1-1; D might be TRBD1 (6 bases). Trimming shortened V by 5 bases and J by 1 base, and 8 bases separated the two germline ends. The germline CDR1 and CDR2 sequences are SEHNR and FQNEAQ (reference sequence). This CDR3 is built from 13 residues. This CDR3 reads CASSPQGNTEAFF. For the CDR3, the DNA is TGTGCCAGCAGCCCACAGGGGAACACTGAAGCTTTCTTT. Looking up the rest from reference TRBV7-9 and TRBJ1-1 gives the full variable domain: DTGVSQNPRHKITKRGQNVTFRCDPISEHNRLYWYRQTLGQGPEFLTYFQNEAQLEKSRLLSDRFSAERPKGSFSTLEIQRTEQGDSAMYLCASSPQGNTEAFFGQGTRLTVV.

This clone was counted a few times. V is TRBV6-5 and J is TRBJ1-4; TRBD1 agrees at 7 bases. There are 14 residues in the CDR3. CDR1 is MNHEY and CDR2 is SVGAGI in the germline V gene. V was pared by 6 bases and J by 4 bases, with 5 bases of the junction left unmatched. The CDR3 coding sequence is TGTGCCAGCAGCCCGGGACAGAATAATGAAAAACTGTTTTTT. It codes for CASSPGQNNEKLFF.

Worth noting for this clone: This sample also contains other DNA sequences that code for the same CDR3. CDR3 sequence reads: CASSDTGNTEAFF. Here the CDR3 DNA reads TGTGCCAGCAGTGATACAGGGAACACTGAAGCTTTCTTT. The chain joins TRBV6-1 to TRBJ1-1, with a possible D match to TRBD1 (5 bases). Germline V gene lookup returns CDR1 MNHNS and CDR2 SASEGT. Trimming removed 3 bases from V and 1 base from J, with 6 bases in between. The CDR3 runs 13 residues.

The CDR3 bases are TGCGCCAGCAGCTTGAAGGACAGGGGGCAAAAACTGTTTTTT. Residues: CASSLKDRGQKLFF. The V and J genes are TRBV5-1 and TRBJ1-4, with 11 bases that match TRBD1. The CDR3 runs 14 residues. Per germline, CDR1 SGHRS and CDR2 YFSETQ. V shed 1 base and J 9 bases; nucleotides not matched to a gene: 2.

The chain links TRBV4-2 to TRBJ2-2; 7 nucleotides line up with TRBD2. With V trimmed by 1 base and J by 4 bases, 6 bases remained unmatched. The CDR3 covers 16 residues. Germline assignment: CDR1 LGHNA and CDR2 YNFKEQ. This CDR3 is CASSQGGGRRTGELFF. CDR3 DNA sequence: TGTGCCAGCAGCCAAGGGGGCGGGAGACGCACCGGGGAGCTGTTTTTT.

This clone appeared a few times. Different DNA sequences within this sample yield the same CDR3. The J gene is TRBJ1-1, the V gene TRBV6-4; the match to TRBD1 covers 7 bases. The CDR3 is 14 residues long. V shed 5 bases and J 1 base; nucleotides not matched to a gene: 4. Germline CDR1 and CDR2: MRHNA and SNTAGT. The CDR3 DNA reads TGTGCCAGCAGTCCAGGACAGGCGAACACTGAAGCTTTCTTT. Translating it yields CASSPGQANTEAFF.

With respect to this clone: Here the CDR3 omits its conserved ending phenylalanine or tryptophan, so a read error is the likely source. The chain has TRBV27 and TRBJ1-1; 7 nucleotides line up with TRBD1. The germline CDR1 and CDR2 sequences are MNHEY and SMNVEV (reference sequence). The junction had 2 bases not matched to a gene; V was cut back by 3 bases and J by 4 bases. The CDR3 is 13 residues long. CDR3 bases: TGTGCCAGCAGTTTCAACAGGGGCACTGAAGCTTTCCTT. Protein product: CASSFNRGTEAFL.

The V gene is TRBV6-6, the J gene TRBJ2-3, with D tentatively TRBD1 (6 bases). With 6 bases removed from V and 3 bases from J, the gap between germline ends came to 16 bases. Germline V gene sequence: CDR1 MNHNY, CDR2 SVGAGI (reference sequence). The CDR3 is 15 residues long. The CDR3 nucleotides are TGTGCCAGCAGCCTCGGAAGGGGGACGACAGATACGCAGTATTTT. Translated, it gives CASSLGRGTTDTQYF.

This clone was counted a few times. The J gene is TRBJ2-7, the V gene TRBV18; 8 bases align to TRBD1. From germline, CDR1 is KGHSH and CDR2 LQKENI. The V segment lost 2 bases and the J segment 4 bases; nucleotides outside the gene matches: 4. The CDR3 runs 14 residues. This CDR3 is CASSPDRGDYEQYF. CDR3 bases: TGTGCCAGCTCACCAGACAGGGGAGATTACGAGCAGTACTTC.

There are a few counts of this clone. The gene calls are TRBV28 and TRBJ2-5; D possibly corresponds to TRBD2 (6 bases). The J call may be wrong; the DNA end is better matched by TRBJ2-7. This CDR3 is 15 amino acids long. The germline V gene encodes CDR1 MDHEN and CDR2 SYDVKM. CDR3 nucleotides: TGTGCCAGCAGTCCGATCGGGACTGTTCCTACCGAGCAGTACTTC. Translating it yields CASSPIGTVPTEQYF.

This clone has only a few counts. The same CDR3 also results from other DNA sequences found in this sample. The CDR3 reads CASSTNRGAQDEKLFF. The CDR3 DNA sequence: TGTGCCAGTAGTACGAACAGGGGGGCCCAGGATGAAAAACTGTTTTTT. The J gene is TRBJ1-4, the V gene TRBV19, with 8 nucleotides matching TRBD1. Germline V gene data show CDR1 as LNHDA and CDR2 as SQIVND (reference sequence). Trimming at V came to 4 bases and at J to 6 bases, leaving 10 bases not matched to a gene. This CDR3 has 16 amino acids.

The chain employs TRBV28 and TRBJ1-1; D gene unclear. V was shortened by 1 base and J by 7 bases, with 10 bases between the two germline ends. In germline, CDR1 is MDHEN, CDR2 SYDVKM. CDR3 length: 13 residues. CDR3 coding DNA: TGTGCCAGCAGTTTATATTTGGAGGGTGAAGCTTTCTTT. Translated, it gives CASSLYLEGEAFF.

The CDR3 DNA reads as TGTGCCAGCAGCTTGGTCGGTTCTGGAAACACCATATATTTT. The encoded protein is CASSLVGSGNTIYF. The genes are TRBV5-4 and TRBJ1-3, with D hard to call. CDR1 and CDR2 (germline): SGHNT, YYREEE (reference sequence). Trimming shortened V by 0 bases and J by 1 base, and 5 bases separated the two germline ends. The CDR3 loop spans 14 amino acids.

In this sample, this clone turned up a few times. The chain combines TRBV2 with TRBJ1-2; TRBD1 is a possible D gene (5 bases). The germline V gene has CDR1 SNHLY and CDR2 FYNNEI. The length of the CDR3 is 12 residues. The V gene lost 6 bases and the J gene lost 4 bases, with 9 bases spanning the gap. CDR3 residues: CASRTVVYGYTF. The DNA of the CDR3 is TGTGCCAGCAGGACAGTTGTCTATGGCTACACCTTC.